Each of the 22 T cell receptor beta chains below was sequenced from the same sample in a study of T cell responses to AZD1222 COVID-19 vaccine (dated by TCRdb to the early 2020s). Per the publication, the time point label means: about 28 days (+/-7) after the second vaccine dose. The library was generated by the immunoSEQ multiplex PCR assay. Imported from immuneACCESS, the table was reduced by TCRdb to in-frame sequences with V and J called. These copies leave out some clones; in studies compared against another copy, an unresolved V gene accounts for under half, and the cause of the remainder is not known. The sample table shows about 110,000 clones, and roughly 89% are seen once. 15% of the sample is taken by the ten largest. The sequences come from peripheral blood, collected 28 days after the second AZD1222 dose. Every receptor here comes from an adult who received the AZD1222 COVID-19 vaccine.

The V and J genes are TRBV9 and TRBJ1-3; D is ambiguous. The V gene lost 0 bases and the J gene lost 8 bases, with 6 bases spanning the gap. CDR3 length: 12 residues. Germline V lookup: CDR1 SGDLS, CDR2 YYNGEE. The CDR3 here is CASSVGDHTIYF. CDR3 coding DNA: TGTGCCAGCAGCGTAGGGGATCACACCATATATTTT.

In this sample, this clone turned up once. The chain recombines TRBV5-1 with TRBJ2-7, with D perhaps matching TRBD2 (5 bases). This CDR3 has 15 amino acids. Per the germline V gene, CDR1 is SGHRS and CDR2 is YFSETQ. Between the trimmed V and J ends, which lost 0 bases and 0 bases, there was a span of 10 bases. As DNA, the CDR3 is TGCGCCAGCAGCTTGGGAGCGGTAAACTCCTACGAGCAGTACTTC. Amino acid sequence: CASSLGAVNSYEQYF.

The DNA for the CDR3 is TGTGCCGTACGAGGATACATGAACACTGAAGCTTTCTTT. It translates to CAVRGYMNTEAFF. The rearrangement uses TRBV19 and TRBJ1-1; no clear D. Looked up from germline, CDR1 is LNHDA and CDR2 is SQIVND (reference sequence). V dropped 11 bases and J dropped 0 bases, with 13 bases sitting between them. The CDR3 sequence is 13 residues long.

V usage is TRBV5-1 and J usage is TRBJ2-1, with D uncertain. The CDR3 has 15 residues. Germline V gene lookup returns CDR1 SGHRS and CDR2 YFSETQ. Between the trimmed V and J ends, which lost 0 bases and 0 bases, there was a span of 7 bases. The CDR3 DNA reads TGCGCCAGCAGCTTGGACGTATTCTCCTACAATGAGCAGTTCTTC. Translated, it gives CASSLDVFSYNEQFF.

The gene calls are TRBV5-1 and TRBJ2-6; TRBD2 agrees at 7 bases. The junction had 10 bases not matched to a gene; V was cut back by 4 bases and J by 0 bases. The CDR3 extends over 18 amino acids. CDR1 is SGHRS, CDR2 YFSETQ, per germline. CDR3 DNA sequence: TGCGCCAGCAGCCAAGGACTAGTAGGGACCTCTGGGGCCAACGTCCTGACTTTC. This codes for CASSQGLVGTSGANVLTF.

The V gene is TRBV6-1, the J gene TRBJ1-2, with D possibly being TRBD1 (6 bases). From germline, CDR1 is MNHNS and CDR2 SASEGT. The length of the CDR3 is 13 residues. Trimming removed 6 bases from V and 6 bases from J, with 14 bases in between. For the CDR3, the DNA is TGTGCCAGCAGCCCAGACAGGAGCCATGGCTACACCTTC. It codes for CASSPDRSHGYTF.

In DNA, the CDR3 is TGTGCCAGCAGCCTAGAAGGGGGGGATACGCAGTATTTT. Amino acids: CASSLEGGDTQYF. The V and J genes are TRBV3-1 (or the pseudogene TRBV3-2) and TRBJ2-3; the D gene could be TRBD1 or TRBD2 (6 bases each). Germline V gives CDR1 LGHDT, CDR2 YNNKEL (reference sequence). The CDR3 loop spans 13 amino acids. V was shortened by 4 bases and J by 6 bases, with 11 bases between the two germline ends.

The rearrangement joins TRBV27 to TRBJ2-7, with D unresolved. Germline V lookup: CDR1 MNHEY, CDR2 SMNVEV (reference sequence). The CDR3 is 15 residues long. Trimming pared 5 bases from V and 2 bases from J, leaving 16 bases between. The CDR3: CASSPRAGWAYEQYF. The CDR3 nucleotides read TGTGCCAGCAGTCCCCGGGCCGGGTGGGCCTACGAGCAGTACTTC.

This chain joins TRBV28 and TRBJ2-7; 12 bases align to TRBD1. The CDR3 is 15 residues long. V trimming: 5 bases; J trimming: 5 bases; junction bases outside the gene matches: 7. The V gene's germline CDR1 is MDHEN and CDR2 SYDVKM. CDR3 nucleotide sequence: TGTGCCAGCAGTCCAACCCGGGACAGGGGGCACGAGCAGTACTTC. This gives the protein CASSPTRDRGHEQYF.

V gene TRBV12-3 or TRBV12-4 combines with J gene TRBJ1-5; D is unclear. V lost 2 bases and J lost 4, with 6 bases in between. CDR3 length: 13 residues. DNA for the CDR3: TGTGCCAGCAGTTTAACAGATAATCAGCCCCAGCATTTT. Its protein product is CASSLTDNQPQHF.

The V gene is TRBV10-3, the J gene TRBJ2-7, with 9 bases that match TRBD1. J was trimmed by 2 bases and V by 0 bases; bases with no gene match: 8. The CDR3 sequence is 17 residues long. CDR1 is ENHRY and CDR2 is SYGVKD in the germline V gene. The CDR3 nucleotides are TGTGCCATCAGTGAGTCGACCGGGACAGGGCCTACCTACGAGCAGTACTTC. Its protein product is CAISESTGTGPTYEQYF.

The chain uses TRBV29-1 and TRBJ2-3, with D possibly being TRBD1 (5 bases). V was clipped by 0 bases and J by 5 bases, with 6 bases between them. The length of the CDR3 is 12 residues. The germline V gene has CDR1 SQVTM and CDR2 ANQGSEA. This CDR3 reads CSVEDRGDTQYF. The CDR3 region has the DNA TGCAGCGTTGAAGATAGGGGAGATACGCAGTATTTT.

The chain couples TRBV6-5 to TRBJ1-4, with D possibly matching TRBD1 (6 bases). The ends were cut back, 6 bases at V and 10 bases at J, with 9 bases in the middle. Germline V gene data show CDR1 as MNHEY and CDR2 as SVGAGI. The CDR3 runs 11 residues. The CDR3 nucleotides are TGTGCCAGCAGAGGGGGGGGAAAACTGTTTTTT. Translation: CASRGGGKLFF.

This clone appeared a few times. V usage is TRBV19 and J usage is TRBJ1-5; D is ambiguous. V was clipped by 3 bases and J by 1 base, with 7 bases between them. The CDR3 runs to 14 residues. Germline CDR1 reads LNHDA; CDR2 reads SQIVND (reference sequence). The CDR3 DNA is TGTGCCAGTAGTATTTTCACAAGCAATCAGCCCCAGCATTTT. Translated: CASSIFTSNQPQHF.

V and J are TRBV6-5 and TRBJ1-2, with D perhaps matching TRBD1 (5 bases). Germline CDR1 MNHEY, CDR2 SVGAGI. V was pared by 5 bases and J by 3 bases, with 10 bases between. This CDR3 has 13 amino acids. The DNA for the CDR3 is TGTGCCAGCAGTCCGGACATGTACTATGGCTACACCTTC. Protein: CASSPDMYYGYTF.

The chain couples TRBV5-1 to TRBJ2-3, with TRBD1 identical over 7 bases. The CDR3 runs 14 residues. Germline lookup yields CDR1 SGHRS and CDR2 YFSETQ. Trimming at V came to 4 bases and at J to 2 bases, leaving 4 bases not matched to a gene. CDR3 amino acids: CASSPGQFTDTQYF. CDR3 nucleotides: TGCGCCAGCAGCCCGGGACAGTTCACAGATACGCAGTATTTT.

DNA of the CDR3: TGCGCCAGCAGCTTGGGTGATAGGGCCGAGCAAGAGACCCAGTACTTC. Translated: CASSLGDRAEQETQYF. The rearrangement joins TRBV5-1 to TRBJ2-5; D ambiguous. Germline V gene data show CDR1 as SGHRS and CDR2 as YFSETQ. The CDR3 contains 16 residues. The germline V and J ends were trimmed by 0 bases and 2 bases, with 14 bases remaining between them.

The V and J genes are TRBV30 and TRBJ2-7; no reliable D call. Germline V lookup: CDR1 GTSNPN, CDR2 SVGIG (reference sequence). V was clipped by 0 bases and J by 4 bases, with 4 bases between them. The CDR3 is 11 residues long. CDR3 sequence: CAWSVIYEQYF. The CDR3 nucleotides are TGTGCCTGGAGTGTAATATACGAGCAGTACTTC.

This sequence joins TRBV18 and TRBJ1-1; a weak D match, TRBD1 (5 bases). Per germline, CDR1 KGHSH and CDR2 LQKENI. V shed 1 base and J shed 0 bases, with 6 bases lying between them. This CDR3 spans 14 amino acids. The CDR3 bases are TGTGCCAGCTCACCACAGGGGATGAACACTGAAGCTTTCTTT. Translation: CASSPQGMNTEAFF.

The V call is TRBV7-9, the J call TRBJ1-2; D ambiguous. CDR3 length: 13 residues. The V and J ends lost 2 bases and 8 bases respectively, with 12 bases between them. From germline, CDR1 is SEHNR and CDR2 FQNEAQ (reference sequence). This CDR3 reads CASSLRRVRGYTF. CDR3 coding DNA: TGTGCCAGCAGCTTAAGGCGGGTGCGAGGCTACACCTTC.

CDR3 DNA: TGTGCCAGCAGTTGGGACAGGGGAAACACTGAAGCTTTCTTT. Translating gives CASSWDRGNTEAFF. V gene TRBV2 combines with J gene TRBJ1-1; 10 bases align to TRBD1. CDR3 length: 14 amino acids. The junction had 2 bases not matched to a gene; V was cut back by 5 bases and J by 2 bases. Germline V gene data show CDR1 as SNHLY and CDR2 as FYNNEI.

The chain links TRBV13 to TRBJ1-1; D is uncertain. Germline V gene lookup returns CDR1 PRHDT and CDR2 FYEKMQ (reference sequence). V lost 0 bases and J lost 2, with 7 bases in between. The CDR3 has 14 residues. DNA for the CDR3: TGTGCCAGCAGCTTAGGCCGACCCAACACTGAAGCTTTCTTT. It translates to CASSLGRPNTEAFF.